A selection of T cell receptor beta chains follows, all from one sample in a study of cytomegalovirus exposure and HLA in healthy donors. Repertoires were generated with immunoSEQ multiplex PCR, while TCRdb's copy carries only in-frame clones and drops some. The repertoire holds 100,000 to 150,000 clones, around three quarters seen once, with about 2.5% in the top ten. The sample was PBMCs. All receptors come from a man between 25 and 39 years old in good health and CMV-seronegative. CDR3s include the opening cysteine and the closing phenylalanine or tryptophan. A D gene is named only where the DNA matches it firmly. Clone size is not always given. Where it is, it says once, few, many or a class for expanded clones.

J gene,V gene,clone size,D gene,CDR3 DNA,CDR3 protein
TRBJ1-1,TRBV7-6,few,.,TGTGCCAGCAGCTTAGACCCTCTACAGGGTGTGAACACTGAAGCTTTCTTT,CASSLDPLQGVNTEAFF
TRBJ2-1,TRBV7-2,once,.,TGTGCCAGCAGCTTAGTTGTAGCGGTACCCGACATAGAGCAGTTCTTC,CASSLVVAVPDIEQFF
TRBJ1-3,TRBV19,.,.,TGTGCCAGTAGTATCCGTAGGACATCGGACCCAGTCTCTGGAAACACCATATATTTT,CASSIRRTSDPVSGNTIYF
TRBJ2-1,TRBV11-2,.,.,TGTGCCAGCAGCTTAGATCTCGGCACAGCAACCTACAATGAGCAGTTCTTC,CASSLDLGTATYNEQFF
TRBJ2-7,TRBV9,.,TRBD1,TGTGCCAGCAGCGTAGGGGGCAGGGGGCGAGAGCAGTACTTC,CASSVGGRGREQYF
TRBJ2-7,TRBV12-5,.,.,TGTGCTAGTGGTTTGGCCCTAACGAGCTCCTACGAGCAGTACTTC,CASGLALTSSYEQYF
TRBJ1-1,TRBV27,.,.,TGTGCCAGCAGTTTACAGGGCAGGTCCACTGAAGCTTTCTTT,CASSLQGRSTEAFF
TRBJ1-3,TRBV21-1,few,.,TGTGCCAGCAGCAATTTAGTCAGCGGCTATGGTGGAAACACCATATATTTT,CASSNLVSGYGGNTIYF
TRBJ1-1,TRBV12-5,few,TRBD1,TGTGCTAGTGGGGGGACAGGTGAAGCTTTCTTT,CASGGTGEAFF
TRBJ1-5,TRBV28,few,.,TGTGCCAGCAGTTTGCGTGTGGATCAGCCCCAGCATTTT,CASSLRVDQPQHF
TRBJ1-1,TRBV6-5,.,.,TGTGCCAGCAGTGCGGGATCCGCGGACACTGAAGCTTTCTTT,CASSAGSADTEAFF
TRBJ2-3,TRBV9,few,TRBD2,TGTGCCAGCAGCCCAGGCGGGTGGAGCGGGAGGACAGATACGCAGTATTTT,CASSPGGWSGRTDTQYF
TRBJ2-5,TRBV12-1,.,.,TGTGCCAGCAGCATGACTAGCGGTACAGAGACCCAGTACTTC,CASSMTSGTETQYF
TRBJ2-7,TRBV28,once,.,TGTGCCAGCGTTCCGGCAGGGTTAACCTACGAGCAGTACTTC,CASVPAGLTYEQYF
TRBJ2-6,TRBV7-3,.,TRBD2,TGTGCCAGCAGCTCTCCTCGGACTAGCGACTCTGGGGCCAACGTCCTGACTTTC,CASSSPRTSDSGANVLTF
TRBJ2-7,TRBV10-2,.,TRBD1,TGCGCCAGCAGATTCGGACAGGGAACCTACGAGCAGTACTTC,CASRFGQGTYEQYF
TRBJ1-5,TRBV19,.,TRBD1,TGTGCCAGTACCCTACAGGGGGGTAGCAATCAGCCCCAGCATTTT,CASTLQGGSNQPQHF
TRBJ2-7,TRBV30,.,TRBD2,TGTGCCTGGAGTACTGGACCGAGCGGGAGGGGGCAGTACTTC,CAWSTGPSGRGQYF
TRBJ2-1,TRBV30,.,TRBD2,TGTGCCTTCGCGGGGGGGCAATCCTACAATGAGCAGTTCTTC,CAFAGGQSYNEQFF
TRBJ2-7,TRBV6-5,.,TRBD1,TGTGCCAGCAGTTACGACAGACAGGGTATTTACGAGCAGTACTTC,CASSYDRQGIYEQYF
TRBJ2-7,TRBV9,.,TRBD2,TGTGCCAGCAGCGTCTCTAGCGGAAACGAGCAGTACTTC,CASSVSSGNEQYF
TRBJ2-1,TRBV7-2,.,TRBD1,TGTGCCAGCAGCTCGAGCCCAGGGGGTCTGCCTGAGCAGTTCTTC,CASSSSPGGLPEQFF
TRBJ2-1,TRBV11-3,.,.,TGTGCCAGCAGCTTAGAGGCTGGTTATGAGCAGTTCTTC,CASSLEAGYEQFF
TRBJ2-6,TRBV30,.,.,TGTGCCTGGAGTACGGGACTTTCTGGGGCCAACGTCCTGACTTTC,CAWSTGLSGANVLTF
TRBJ2-1,TRBV19,.,TRBD2,TGTGCCAGTAGTATATTACTAGCGGGAGCCTATGAGCAGTTCTTC,CASSILLAGAYEQFF
TRBJ2-1,TRBV11-3,few,.,TGTGCCAGCAGCTTAGGTCAGGGTTCAGGCGAGCAGTTCTTC,CASSLGQGSGEQFF
TRBJ1-3,TRBV2,.,TRBD1,TGTGCCAGCAGTGATGACAGGGGATTAAACACCATATATTTT,CASSDDRGLNTIYF
TRBJ2-7,TRBV28,.,.,TGTGCCAGCAGTTTCCCGCGGGGGCAGGGGGCCCTCTACGAGCAGTACTTC,CASSFPRGQGALYEQYF
TRBJ2-7,TRBV27,.,.,TGTGCCAGCAGTTTATCGGGCAGAACCTACGAGCAGTACTTC,CASSLSGRTYEQYF
TRBJ2-1,TRBV9,.,.,TGTGCCAGCAGCCCCGCCCCCGGGGAGGAGCAGTTCTTC,CASSPAPGEEQFF
TRBJ1-1,TRBV2,.,.,TGTGCCAGTCGACAAGCTGAAAGTGAAGCTTTCTTT,CASRQAESEAFF
TRBJ2-7,TRBV7-9,once,TRBD1,TGTGCCAGCAGCCCACGGGACAGGGTCCTCGAGCAGTACTTC,CASSPRDRVLEQYF
TRBJ2-1,TRBV30,.,.,TGTGCCTGGATAGGTCGGTGGGAAACTAGGTCACGCGGTGAGCAGTTCTTC,CAWIGRWETRSRGEQFF
TRBJ1-3,TRBV5-4,.,TRBD1,TGTGCCAGCAGCCAGGGACAGCGAAACACCATATATTTT,CASSQGQRNTIYF
TRBJ1-4,TRBV5-1,few,.,TGCGCCAGCAGCTTGCCGCGGGAACCTAATGAAAAACTGTTTTTT,CASSLPREPNEKLFF
TRBJ2-7,TRBV5-1,.,TRBD1,TGCGCCAGCAGCCGGGACAGGGGCTTTGGGCAGTACTTC,CASSRDRGFGQYF
TRBJ2-7,TRBV30,.,TRBD2,TGTGCCTGGAGTGTTGGCGGGAGAGGCTACGAGCAGTACTTC,CAWSVGGRGYEQYF
TRBJ2-1,TRBV28,.,TRBD2,TGTGCCAGCAGACTCGGACTAGCGGGATTCAATGAGCAGTTCTTC,CASRLGLAGFNEQFF
TRBJ2-7,TRBV27,.,TRBD1,TGTGCCAGCAGTATTCAAACCAGACAGGGCTCCTACGAGCAGTACTTC,CASSIQTRQGSYEQYF
TRBJ2-7,TRBV28,.,TRBD2,TGTGCCAGCAGCCTTAGCGGGTTTTCCTACGAGCAGTACTTC,CASSLSGFSYEQYF
TRBJ2-3,TRBV27,few,TRBD2,TGTGCCAGCAGTTTATTTAGCGGGATCTCAAATACGCAGTATTTT,CASSLFSGISNTQYF
TRBJ1-5,TRBV13,once,.,TGTGCCAGCAGCTTGGGGGGGGCCAATCAGCCCCAGCATTTT,CASSLGGANQPQHF